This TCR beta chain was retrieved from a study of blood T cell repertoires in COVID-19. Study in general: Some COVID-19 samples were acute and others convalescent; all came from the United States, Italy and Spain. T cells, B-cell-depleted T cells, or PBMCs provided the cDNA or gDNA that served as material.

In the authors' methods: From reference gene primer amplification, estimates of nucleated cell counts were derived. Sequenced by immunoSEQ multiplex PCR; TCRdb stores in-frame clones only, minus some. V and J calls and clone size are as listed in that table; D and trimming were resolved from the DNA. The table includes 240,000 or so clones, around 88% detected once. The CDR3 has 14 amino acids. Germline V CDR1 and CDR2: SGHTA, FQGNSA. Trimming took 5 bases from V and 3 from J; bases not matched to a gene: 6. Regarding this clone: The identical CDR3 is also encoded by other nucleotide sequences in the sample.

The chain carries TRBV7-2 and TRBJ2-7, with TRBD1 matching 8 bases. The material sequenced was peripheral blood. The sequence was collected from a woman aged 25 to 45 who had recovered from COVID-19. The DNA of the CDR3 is TGTGCCAGCAGCCTAAGTACAGGGGGCTACGAGCAGTACTTC. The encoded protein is CASSLSTGGYEQYF. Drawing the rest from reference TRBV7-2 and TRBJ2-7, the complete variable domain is GAGVSQSPSNKVTEKGKDVELRCDPISGHTALYWYRQSLGQGLEFLIYFQGNSAPDKSGLPSDRFSAERTGGSVSTLTIQRTQQEDSAVYLCASSLSTGGYEQYFGPGTRLTVT.